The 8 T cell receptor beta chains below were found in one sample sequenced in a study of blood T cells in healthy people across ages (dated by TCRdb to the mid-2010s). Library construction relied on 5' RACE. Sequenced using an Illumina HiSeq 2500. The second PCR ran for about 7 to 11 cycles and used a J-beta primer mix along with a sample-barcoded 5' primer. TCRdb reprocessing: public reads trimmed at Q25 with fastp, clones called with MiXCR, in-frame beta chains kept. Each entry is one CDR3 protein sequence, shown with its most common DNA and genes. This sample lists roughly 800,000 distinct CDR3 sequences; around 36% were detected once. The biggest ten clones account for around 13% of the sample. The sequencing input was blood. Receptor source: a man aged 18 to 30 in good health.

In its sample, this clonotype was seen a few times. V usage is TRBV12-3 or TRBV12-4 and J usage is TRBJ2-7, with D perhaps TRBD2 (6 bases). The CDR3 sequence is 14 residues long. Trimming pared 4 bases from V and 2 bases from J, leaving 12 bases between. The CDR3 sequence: CASSWGRIAYEQYF. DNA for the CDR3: TGTGCCAGCAGTTGGGGGAGGATTGCCTACGAGCAGTACTTC.

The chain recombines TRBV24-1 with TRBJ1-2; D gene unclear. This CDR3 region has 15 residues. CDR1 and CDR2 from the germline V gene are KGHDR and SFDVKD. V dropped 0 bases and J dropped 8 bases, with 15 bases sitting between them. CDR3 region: CATSDLVGPLWGYTF. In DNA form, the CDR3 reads TGTGCCACCAGTGATTTGGTTGGGCCCCTTTGGGGCTACACCTTC.

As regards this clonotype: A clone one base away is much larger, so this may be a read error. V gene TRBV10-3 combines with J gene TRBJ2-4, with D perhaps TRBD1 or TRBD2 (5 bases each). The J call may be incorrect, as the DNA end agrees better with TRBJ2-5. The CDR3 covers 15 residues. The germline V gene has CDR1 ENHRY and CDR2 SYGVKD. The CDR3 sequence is CTISGPAGSQETQYF. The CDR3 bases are TGTACCATCAGTGGTCCGGCAGGGAGCCAAGAGACCCAGTACTTC.

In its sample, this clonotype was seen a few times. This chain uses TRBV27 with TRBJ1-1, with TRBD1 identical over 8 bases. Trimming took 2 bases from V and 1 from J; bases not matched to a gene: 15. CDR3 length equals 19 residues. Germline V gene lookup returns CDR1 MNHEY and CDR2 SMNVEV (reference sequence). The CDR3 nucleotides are TGTGCCAGCAGTTTACAAACCGGGACAGGCGATTCCCAGAACACTGAAGCTTTCTTT. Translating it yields CASSLQTGTGDSQNTEAFF.

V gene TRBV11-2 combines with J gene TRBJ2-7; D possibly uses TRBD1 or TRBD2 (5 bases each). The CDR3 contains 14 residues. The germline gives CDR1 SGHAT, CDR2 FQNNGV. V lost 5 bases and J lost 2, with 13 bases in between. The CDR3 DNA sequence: TGTGCCAGCAGCCCCAGGGACGGTCCCTACGAGCAGTACTTC. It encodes CASSPRDGPYEQYF.

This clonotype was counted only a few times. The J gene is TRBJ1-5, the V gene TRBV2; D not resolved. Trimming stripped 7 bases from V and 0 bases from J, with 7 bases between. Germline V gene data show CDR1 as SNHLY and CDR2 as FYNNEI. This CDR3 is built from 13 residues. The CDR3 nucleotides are TGTGCCAGCAAAGTAAATAGCAATCAGCCCCAGCATTTT. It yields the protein CASKVNSNQPQHF.

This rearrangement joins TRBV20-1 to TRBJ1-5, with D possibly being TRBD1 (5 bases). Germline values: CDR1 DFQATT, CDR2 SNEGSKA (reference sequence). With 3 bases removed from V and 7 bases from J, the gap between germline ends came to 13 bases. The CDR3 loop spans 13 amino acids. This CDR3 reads CSASPGARQPQHF. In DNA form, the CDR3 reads TGCAGTGCTAGTCCCGGGGCCAGGCAGCCCCAGCATTTT.

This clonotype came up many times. The CDR3 here is CASSFAGGNNEQFF. In DNA, the CDR3 is TGTGCCAGCAGCTTTGCGGGGGGGAACAATGAGCAGTTCTTC. The V and J genes are TRBV7-9 and TRBJ2-1; 9 positions agree with TRBD2. The V segment lost 3 bases and the J segment 5 bases; nucleotides outside the gene matches: 2. CDR1 SEHNR and CDR2 FQNEAQ come from the germline V gene (reference sequence). The CDR3 consists of 14 residues.